The clone carrying this TCR beta chain showed up many times. Where ophthalmopathy was present, donors had moderate-to-severe activity, CAS ≥3, NOSPECS ≥4 and duration under 3 months. This sample was taken from a study of Graves' ophthalmopathy and Graves' hyperthyroidism. Whole-study context: Ahead of any treatment, peripheral blood was obtained at the initial diagnosis.

The CDR3 runs 14 residues. V dropped 8 bases and J dropped 2 bases, with 16 bases sitting between them. Germline CDR1 and CDR2: SGHTA and FQGNSA. Using RNA transcripts, the TCR beta CDR3 regions were amplified. A first-round RT-PCR used HTBI primers, followed by a second-round multiplex PCR. From the multiplex PCR reads, TCRdb called clonotypes with MiXCR, one entry per CDR3 protein. The sample holds about 400,000 distinct CDR3 sequences, about 16% seen once. The sequencing sample was made of peripheral blood. The TCR sequence derives from a woman aged 18-29 years with Graves' ophthalmopathy. The chain links TRBV7-2 to TRBJ2-7, with a possible D match to TRBD1 (6 bases). CDR3 in amino acids: CASATGFRPYEQYF. The CDR3 bases are TGTGCCAGCGCTACAGGGTTTAGGCCCTACGAGCAGTACTTC.